This TCR beta chain came from a study of cytotoxic CD8 clonotypes in ibrutinib-treated CLL. In the study overall: By median around 70 months, about 12 had progressed and some 14 stayed remitted; responses had been 2 complete and about 25 partial.

CDR1 is PRHDT, CDR2 FYEKMQ, per germline (reference sequence). CDR3 length: 13 amino acids. Trimming removed 5 bases from V and 3 bases from J, with 10 bases in between. The table came from immunoSEQ multiplex PCR; TCRdb's copy has only in-frame clones and leaves some out. The sample lists approximately 12,000 clones; 55% to 65% were seen once. About this clone: Its antigen is not identified.

Study-wide results and caveats: Among the clonotypes, public ones were uncommon and contracted or held stable on treatment. At progression, clonality fell back toward baseline after rising at ibrutinib response.

This clonotype originated in a human donor with chronic lymphocytic leukemia. Sample: PBMCs, taken before ibrutinib treatment. V usage is TRBV13 and J usage is TRBJ1-1; D unclear. This CDR3 reads CASSRSVDTEAFF. For the CDR3, the DNA is TGTGCCAGCAGCCGCTCGGTGGACACTGAAGCTTTCTTT.